This TCR beta chain was identified in a study of monozygotic twins with inflammatory bowel disease. Overall study results and limits: Possibly reflecting limited power, no difference in repertoire similarity was found between concordant and discordant twins.

Template switching appended UMIs that held a 6-nucleotide sample barcode. Using TCRalpha and TCRbeta cDNA, the researchers carried out two nested PCRs that lasted approximately 16 and 10 cycles. From its re-call of the 5' RACE reads, TCRdb lists each CDR3 protein once, without DNA. The ten most abundant clones cover 2% to 2.5% of a sample with approximately 330,000 distinct CDR3 sequences. The CDR3 loop spans 15 amino acids. The germline gives CDR1 SGHRS, CDR2 YFSETQ. As for this clonotype: Its specificity is not known.

Without any T cell sorting, total RNA was isolated from whole blood. The receptor comes from a human donor with ulcerative colitis or Crohn's disease, or a healthy co-twin of an affected twin (not recorded which). The chain is built from TRBV5-1 and TRBJ2-1; TCRdb outputs TRBD1, but without DNA this stays unchecked. The sequencing sample was made of blood. CDR3 region: CASSLYGDAYNEQFF.